The 20 T cell receptor beta chains below all came from one sample that was sequenced in a study of cytomegalovirus exposure and HLA in healthy donors. Primers included in the PCR were 60 Vbeta and 13 Jbeta primers. TCRdb's copy holds only in-frame clones and misses some; the assay was immunoSEQ multiplex PCR. This sample has 90,000 to 120,000 clones, with less than 80% found just once. The specimen sequenced was PBMCs. These receptors were taken from a man aged 25-40 years in good health and CMV-seropositive.

The V and J genes are TRBV2 and TRBJ1-4; 9 bases agree with TRBD1. The CDR3 is made up of 14 amino acids. The germline CDR1 and CDR2 sequences are SNHLY and FYNNEI. Trimming took 5 bases from V and 8 from J; bases not matched to a gene: 6. CDR3 DNA: TGTGCCAGCAGTTTACAGGGGGCGGGCGAAAAACTGTTTTTT. Translating it yields CASSLQGAGEKLFF.

This chain connects TRBV6-6 to TRBJ2-7, with 7 bases aligning to TRBD2. Trimming took 6 bases from V and 2 from J; bases not matched to a gene: 7. This CDR3 region has 14 residues. The germline CDR1 and CDR2 sequences are MNHNY and SVGAGI (reference sequence). This CDR3 is CASSLAGVAYEQYF. Written as DNA, the CDR3 is TGTGCCAGCAGCCTGGCGGGGGTGGCCTACGAGCAGTACTTC.

The gene calls are TRBV10-3 and TRBJ1-2, with unresolved D. This CDR3 comprises 13 residues. Looked up from germline, CDR1 is ENHRY and CDR2 is SYGVKD. Trimming removed 6 bases at V and 1 base at J, with 9 bases between. CDR3 coding DNA: TGTGCCATCAGAAACAACCTTAACTATGGCTACACCTTC. Its translation is CAIRNNLNYGYTF.

There are a few counts of this clone. This chain joins TRBV6-6 and TRBJ1-1; D not resolved. V was shortened by 5 bases and J by 8 bases, with 15 bases between the two germline ends. The CDR3 length is 13 residues. Germline V gene lookup returns CDR1 MNHNY and CDR2 SVGAGI (reference sequence). The CDR3: CASSDTETWEAFF. CDR3 DNA: TGTGCCAGCAGTGACACAGAGACATGGGAAGCTTTCTTT.

The chain joins TRBV9 to TRBJ2-5; 8 nucleotides align to TRBD2. Trimming took 1 base from V and 1 from J; bases not matched to a gene: 3. Looked up from germline, CDR1 is SGDLS and CDR2 is YYNGEE. CDR3 size: 15 residues. The CDR3 bases are TGTGCCAGCAGCGTAATTAGCGGGATCCAAGAGACCCAGTACTTC. It yields the protein CASSVISGIQETQYF. The full variable domain, rest sourced from reference TRBV9 and TRBJ2-5, is DSGVTQTPKHLITATGQRVTLRCSPRSGDLSVYWYQQSLDQGLQFLIQYYNGEERAKGNILERFSAQQFPDLHSELNLSSLELGDSALYFCASSVISGIQETQYFGPGTRLLVL.

The chain links TRBV27 to TRBJ1-2; D is undetermined. The CDR3 has 13 residues. Between the trimmed V and J ends, which lost 3 bases and 7 bases, there was a span of 12 bases. The germline V gene has CDR1 MNHEY and CDR2 SMNVEV (reference sequence). The CDR3, as DNA: TGTGCCAGCAGTTTTTCTGACATCGGTGGCTACACCTTC. It yields the protein CASSFSDIGGYTF.

The chain combines TRBV15 with TRBJ2-5; the D gene is possibly TRBD2 (5 bases). V was shortened by 0 bases and J by 5 bases, with 13 bases between the two germline ends. There are 15 residues in the CDR3. In germline, CDR1 is LNHNV, CDR2 YYDKDF (reference sequence). In nucleotides, the CDR3 is TGTGCCACCAGCAGAGATCGCAGCGGTTGGGAGACCCAGTACTTC. It codes for CATSRDRSGWETQYF.

This clone was observed a handful of times. This chain connects TRBV7-3 to TRBJ2-7, with 10 bases that match TRBD2. With 6 bases clipped from V and 2 bases from J, the junction kept 13 bases outside the gene matches. Per germline, CDR1 SGHTA and CDR2 FQGTGA. The CDR3 has 17 residues. The CDR3 region is CASSYFPSGGAPYEQYF. The DNA for the CDR3 is TGTGCCAGCAGTTACTTTCCCAGCGGGGGGGCCCCCTACGAGCAGTACTTC. Full variable domain (outside the CDR3, taken from reference TRBV7-3 and TRBJ2-7): GAGVSQTPSNKVTEKGKYVELRCDPISGHTALYWYRQSLGQGPEFLIYFQGTGAADDSGLPNDRFFAVRPEGSVSTLKIQRTERGDSAVYLCASSYFPSGGAPYEQYFGPGTRLTVT.

The rearrangement uses TRBV27 and TRBJ2-3; the match to TRBD1 covers 10 bases. V was pared by 4 bases and J by 8 bases, with 6 bases of the junction left unmatched. This CDR3 region has 14 residues. CDR1 and CDR2 from the germline V gene are MNHEY and SMNVEV (reference sequence). CDR3 in amino acids: CASSWDRGLGTQYF. The CDR3 nucleotides are TGTGCCAGCAGTTGGGACAGGGGTCTTGGTACGCAGTATTTT.

This clone turned up a few times. Different DNA sequences within this sample yield the same CDR3. The CDR3 loop reads CASSPPGLRGSHEQYF. The CDR3 bases are TGTGCCAGCTCACCACCAGGCCTCAGGGGGTCCCACGAGCAGTACTTC. This chain links TRBV18 with TRBJ2-7, with TRBD1 matching over 7 bases. V lost 0 bases, J lost 5 bases, and 10 bases stayed unmatched. The germline V gene encodes CDR1 KGHSH and CDR2 LQKENI. The CDR3 spans 16 residues. The full variable domain, rest sourced from reference TRBV18 and TRBJ2-7, is NAGVMQNPRHLVRRRGQEARLRCSPMKGHSHVYWYRQLPEEGLKFMVYLQKENIIDESGMPKERFSAEFPKEGPSILRIQQVVRGDSAAYFCASSPPGLRGSHEQYFGPGTRLTVT.

This chain links TRBV6-5 with TRBJ1-3; D not certain. V was pared by 6 bases and J by 0 bases, with 9 bases between. CDR1 and CDR2 from the germline V gene are MNHEY and SVGAGI. The CDR3 covers 14 residues. Here the CDR3 DNA reads TGTGCCAGCAGCCCCCCGGGCTCTGGAAACACCATATATTTT. Encoded protein: CASSPPGSGNTIYF.

The V and J genes are TRBV4-1 and TRBJ2-1, with 10 bases identical to TRBD2. Trimming removed 5 bases from V and 0 bases from J; junction bases left unmatched: 7. This CDR3 contains 17 residues. Germline V CDR1 and CDR2: MGHRA, YSYEKL. The CDR3 region has the DNA TGCGCCAGCAGCAGCGGGGGGGCAATTAGCTCCTACAATGAGCAGTTCTTC. It translates to CASSSGGAISSYNEQFF.

This sequence joins TRBV6-5 and TRBJ1-2; D gene ambiguous. CDR1 is MNHEY, CDR2 SVGAGI, per germline. V lost 0 bases and J 4 bases, leaving 6 bases between the germline ends. This CDR3 is 13 amino acids long. CDR3 nucleotides: TGTGCCAGCAGTTACTCGGAGGGCTATGGCTACACCTTC. This translates into CASSYSEGYGYTF.

DNA of the CDR3: TGTGCCAGCTCACCCTCAGACAGCGCTTTACAGGGCTACACCTTC. It is translated as CASSPSDSALQGYTF. V gene TRBV18 combines with J gene TRBJ1-2; a weak D match, TRBD1 (5 bases). V lost 3 bases and J 8 bases, leaving 19 bases between the germline ends. This CDR3 is 15 amino acids long. Germline assignment: CDR1 KGHSH and CDR2 LQKENI.

V is TRBV5-4 and J is TRBJ1-1; D remains ambiguous. V gave up 4 bases and J gave up 0 bases, with 4 bases separating them. Looked up from germline, CDR1 is SGHNT and CDR2 is YYREEE (reference sequence). This CDR3 spans 12 amino acids. CDR3 region: CASSGMNTEAFF. In nucleotides, the CDR3 is TGTGCCAGCAGCGGCATGAACACTGAAGCTTTCTTT.

This sequence joins TRBV27 and TRBJ1-5; no firm D call. The CDR3 contains 13 residues. In germline, CDR1 is MNHEY, CDR2 SMNVEV (reference sequence). V lost 5 bases, J lost 6 bases, and 11 bases lay in between. The CDR3 is CASSTGLGQPQHF. The CDR3 DNA follows: TGTGCCAGCAGTACGGGGTTGGGTCAGCCCCAGCATTTT.

This chain joins TRBV29-1 and TRBJ1-2; 8 bases are a match to TRBD1. V shed 4 bases, J shed 3 bases, and the junction held 4 bases outside the gene matches. Germline V lookup: CDR1 SQVTM, CDR2 ANQGSEA. The CDR3 totals 13 residues. The CDR3 DNA follows: TGCAGCGTTGTACAGGGGGGAGACTATGGCTACACCTTC. Translating gives CSVVQGGDYGYTF.

Written as DNA, the CDR3 is TGTGCCAGCAGCTTAGCGCGGGTTACCTACGAGCAGTACTTC. Protein product: CASSLARVTYEQYF. The chain uses TRBV7-8 and TRBJ2-7; D is perhaps TRBD2 (5 bases). The CDR3 loop spans 14 amino acids. Trimming stripped 0 bases from V and 2 bases from J, with 8 bases between. Germline V gene sequence: CDR1 SGHVS, CDR2 FQNEAQ.

The chain links TRBV19 to TRBJ1-6, with a weak D call TRBD1 (6 bases). Germline assignment: CDR1 LNHDA and CDR2 SQIVND (reference sequence). The CDR3 sequence is 15 residues long. V lost 2 bases to trimming and J lost 8 bases, with 13 bases between them. The CDR3 sequence: CASSIMEQGDSPLHF. Here the CDR3 DNA reads TGTGCCAGTAGTATAATGGAACAGGGCGATTCACCCCTCCACTTT.

CDR3 in amino acids: CASRPPDRNYGYTF. CDR3 DNA sequence: TGTGCCAGTAGACCCCCGGACAGAAACTATGGCTACACCTTC. The rearrangement uses TRBV19 and TRBJ1-2, with D possibly TRBD1 on 6 matching bases. The CDR3 totals 14 residues. The germline V gene has CDR1 LNHDA and CDR2 SQIVND (reference sequence). Trimming removed 6 bases from V and 2 bases from J, with 13 bases in between.